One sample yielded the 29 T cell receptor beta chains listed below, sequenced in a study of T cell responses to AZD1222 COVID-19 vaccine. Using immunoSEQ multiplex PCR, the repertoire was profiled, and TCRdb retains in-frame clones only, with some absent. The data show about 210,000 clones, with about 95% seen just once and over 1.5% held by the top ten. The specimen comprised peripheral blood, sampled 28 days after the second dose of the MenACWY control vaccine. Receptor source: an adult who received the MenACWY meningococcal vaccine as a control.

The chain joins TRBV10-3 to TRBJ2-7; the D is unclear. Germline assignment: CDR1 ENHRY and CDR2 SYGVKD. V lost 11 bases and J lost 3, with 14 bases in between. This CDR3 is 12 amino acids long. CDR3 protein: CAPPHAFYEQYF. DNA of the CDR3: TGTGCCCCTCCTCACGCCTTCTACGAGCAGTACTTC.

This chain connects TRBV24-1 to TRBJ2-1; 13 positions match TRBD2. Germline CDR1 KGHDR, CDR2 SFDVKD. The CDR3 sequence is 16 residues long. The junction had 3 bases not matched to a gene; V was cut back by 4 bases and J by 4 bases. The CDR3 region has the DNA TGTGCCACCAGTGAGACGGGACTAGCGGGGTACAATGAGCAGTTCTTC. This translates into CATSETGLAGYNEQFF.

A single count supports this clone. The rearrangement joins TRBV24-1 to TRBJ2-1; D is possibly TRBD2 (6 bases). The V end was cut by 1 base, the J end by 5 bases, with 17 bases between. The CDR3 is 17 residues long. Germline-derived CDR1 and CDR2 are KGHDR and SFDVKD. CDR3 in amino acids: CATSDLGGTLNHNEQFF. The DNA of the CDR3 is TGTGCCACCAGTGATTTAGGCGGGACTCTTAATCACAATGAGCAGTTCTTC.

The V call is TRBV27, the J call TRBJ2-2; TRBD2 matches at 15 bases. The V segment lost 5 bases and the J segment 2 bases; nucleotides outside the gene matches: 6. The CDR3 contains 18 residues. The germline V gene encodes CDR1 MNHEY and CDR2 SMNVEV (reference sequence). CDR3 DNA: TGTGCCAGCAGTCCGGGACTAGCGGGGGGCCTCAACACCGGGGAGCTGTTTTTT. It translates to CASSPGLAGGLNTGELFF.

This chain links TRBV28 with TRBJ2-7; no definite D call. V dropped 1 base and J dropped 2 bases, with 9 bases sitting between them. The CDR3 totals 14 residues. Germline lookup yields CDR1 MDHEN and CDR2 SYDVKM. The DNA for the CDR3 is TGTGCCAGCAGTTTATCAGTCCTGGCCTACGAGCAGTACTTC. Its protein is CASSLSVLAYEQYF. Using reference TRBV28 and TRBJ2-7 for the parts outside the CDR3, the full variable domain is DVKVTQSSRYLVKRTGEKVFLECVQDMDHENMFWYRQDPGLGLRLIYFSYDVKMKEKGDIPEGYSVSREKKERFSLILESASTNQTSMYLCASSLSVLAYEQYFGPGTRLTVT.

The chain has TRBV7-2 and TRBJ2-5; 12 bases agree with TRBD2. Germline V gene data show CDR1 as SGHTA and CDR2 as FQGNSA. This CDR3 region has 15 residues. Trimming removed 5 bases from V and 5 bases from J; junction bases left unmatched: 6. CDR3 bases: TGTGCCAGCAGCCCTCCTCTAGCGGGAGGGGAGACCCAGTACTTC. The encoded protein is CASSPPLAGGETQYF.

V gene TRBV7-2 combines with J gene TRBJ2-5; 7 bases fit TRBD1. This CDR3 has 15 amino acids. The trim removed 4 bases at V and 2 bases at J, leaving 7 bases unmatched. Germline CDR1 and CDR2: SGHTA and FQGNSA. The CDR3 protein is CASSWRTGKQETQYF. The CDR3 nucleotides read TGTGCCAGCAGCTGGAGGACAGGCAAACAAGAGACCCAGTACTTC.

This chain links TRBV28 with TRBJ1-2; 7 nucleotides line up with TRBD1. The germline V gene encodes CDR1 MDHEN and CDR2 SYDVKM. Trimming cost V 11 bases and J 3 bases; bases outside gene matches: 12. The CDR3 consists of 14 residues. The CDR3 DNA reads TGTGCCGTTCCCGCGACAGGGCTCTACTATGGCTACACCTTC. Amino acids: CAVPATGLYYGYTF.

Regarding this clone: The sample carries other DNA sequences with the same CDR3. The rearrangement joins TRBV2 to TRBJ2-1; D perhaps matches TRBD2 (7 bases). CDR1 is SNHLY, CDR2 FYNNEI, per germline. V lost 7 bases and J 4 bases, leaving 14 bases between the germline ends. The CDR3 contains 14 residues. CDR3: CASTEGGAYNEQFF. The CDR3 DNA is TGTGCCAGCACTGAGGGGGGGGCTTACAATGAGCAGTTCTTC.

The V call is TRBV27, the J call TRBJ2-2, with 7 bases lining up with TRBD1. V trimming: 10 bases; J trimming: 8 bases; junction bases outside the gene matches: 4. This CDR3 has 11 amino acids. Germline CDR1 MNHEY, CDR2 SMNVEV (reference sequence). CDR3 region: CATGTAGELFF. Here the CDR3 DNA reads TGTGCCACCGGGACAGCAGGGGAGCTGTTTTTT.

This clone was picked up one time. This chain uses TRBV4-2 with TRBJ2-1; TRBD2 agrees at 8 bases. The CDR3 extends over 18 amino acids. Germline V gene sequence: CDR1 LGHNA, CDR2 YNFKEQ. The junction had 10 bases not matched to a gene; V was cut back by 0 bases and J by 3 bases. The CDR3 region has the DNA TGTGCCAGCAGCCAAGATCGAGATGGGACTAGTTTCTACAATGAGCAGTTCTTC. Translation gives CASSQDRDGTSFYNEQFF.

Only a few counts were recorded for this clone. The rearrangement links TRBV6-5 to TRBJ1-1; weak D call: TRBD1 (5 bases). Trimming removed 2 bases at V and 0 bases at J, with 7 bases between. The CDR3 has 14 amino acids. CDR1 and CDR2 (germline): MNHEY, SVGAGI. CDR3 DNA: TGTGCCAGCAGTTACAGGGGTGTGAACACTGAAGCTTTCTTT. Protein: CASSYRGVNTEAFF.

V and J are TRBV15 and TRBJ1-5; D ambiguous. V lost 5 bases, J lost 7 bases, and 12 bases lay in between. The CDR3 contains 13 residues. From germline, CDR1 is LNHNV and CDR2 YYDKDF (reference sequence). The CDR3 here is CATSGIGGQPQHF. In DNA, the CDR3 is TGTGCCACCAGCGGAATTGGAGGCCAGCCCCAGCATTTT.

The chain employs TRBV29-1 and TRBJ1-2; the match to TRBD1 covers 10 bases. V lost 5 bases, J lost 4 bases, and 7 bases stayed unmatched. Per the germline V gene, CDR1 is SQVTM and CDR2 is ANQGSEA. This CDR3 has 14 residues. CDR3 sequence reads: CSVPGGTGVYGYTF. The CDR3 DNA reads TGCAGCGTTCCCGGGGGGACAGGGGTCTATGGCTACACCTTC.

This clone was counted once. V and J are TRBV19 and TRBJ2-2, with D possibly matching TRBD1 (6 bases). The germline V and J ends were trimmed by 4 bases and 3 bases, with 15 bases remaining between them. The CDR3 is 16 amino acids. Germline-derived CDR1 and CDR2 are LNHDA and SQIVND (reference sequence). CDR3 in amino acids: CASSSMDSSYTGELFF. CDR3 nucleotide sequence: TGTGCCAGTAGTAGTATGGACAGCTCTTACACCGGGGAGCTGTTTTTT.

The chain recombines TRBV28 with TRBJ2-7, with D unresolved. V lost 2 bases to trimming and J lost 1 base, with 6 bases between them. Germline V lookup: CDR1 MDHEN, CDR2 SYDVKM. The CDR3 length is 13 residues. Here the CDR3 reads CASSLLQSYEQYF. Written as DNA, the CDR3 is TGTGCCAGCAGTTTACTACAGTCCTACGAGCAGTACTTC.

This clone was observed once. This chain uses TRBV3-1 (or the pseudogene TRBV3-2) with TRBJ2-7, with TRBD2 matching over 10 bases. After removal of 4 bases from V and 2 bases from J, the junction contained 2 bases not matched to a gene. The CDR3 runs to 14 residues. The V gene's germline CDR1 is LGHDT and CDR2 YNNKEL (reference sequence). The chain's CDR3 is CASSPGLAPYEQYF. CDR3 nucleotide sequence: TGTGCCAGCAGCCCGGGACTAGCGCCCTACGAGCAGTACTTC.

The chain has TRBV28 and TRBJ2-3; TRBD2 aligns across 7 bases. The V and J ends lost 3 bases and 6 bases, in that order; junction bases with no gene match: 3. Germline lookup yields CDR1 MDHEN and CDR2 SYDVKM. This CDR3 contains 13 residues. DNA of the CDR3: TGTGCCAGCAGTTTGGCGGGAGTGGATACGCAGTATTTT. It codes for CASSLAGVDTQYF.

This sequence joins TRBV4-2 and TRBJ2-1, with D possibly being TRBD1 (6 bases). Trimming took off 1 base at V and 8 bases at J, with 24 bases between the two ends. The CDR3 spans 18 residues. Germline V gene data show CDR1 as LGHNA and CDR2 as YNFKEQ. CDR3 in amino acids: CASSQGRTGATQGYEQFF. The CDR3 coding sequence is TGTGCCAGCAGCCAAGGTCGCACGGGCGCTACGCAGGGGTATGAGCAGTTCTTC.

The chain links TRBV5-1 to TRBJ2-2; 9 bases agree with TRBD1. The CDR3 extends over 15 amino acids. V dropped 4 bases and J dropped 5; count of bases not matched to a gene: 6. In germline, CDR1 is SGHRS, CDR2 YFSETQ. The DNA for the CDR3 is TGCGCCAGCAGCAAGGGACAGGGCAGAACCGGGGAGCTGTTTTTT. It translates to CASSKGQGRTGELFF.

This chain's CDR3 is CASTFAQGFYEQYF. The CDR3 DNA sequence: TGTGCCAGCACGTTTGCACAGGGATTCTACGAGCAGTACTTC. The chain joins TRBV27 to TRBJ2-7; D is possibly TRBD1 (6 bases). The CDR3 is 14 residues long. Germline lookup yields CDR1 MNHEY and CDR2 SMNVEV (reference sequence). Trimming pared 7 bases from V and 3 bases from J, leaving 16 bases between.

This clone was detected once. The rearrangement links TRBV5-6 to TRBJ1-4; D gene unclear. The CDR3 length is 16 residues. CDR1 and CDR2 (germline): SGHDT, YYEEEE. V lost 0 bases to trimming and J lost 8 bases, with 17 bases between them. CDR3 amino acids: CASSLGGSAEWEKLFF. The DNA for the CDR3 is TGTGCCAGCAGCTTGGGCGGTTCGGCGGAGTGGGAAAAACTGTTTTTT.

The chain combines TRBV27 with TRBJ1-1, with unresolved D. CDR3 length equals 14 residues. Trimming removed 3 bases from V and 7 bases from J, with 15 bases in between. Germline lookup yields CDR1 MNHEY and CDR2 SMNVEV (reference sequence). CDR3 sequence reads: CASSFKVASSEAFF. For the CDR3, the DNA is TGTGCCAGCAGTTTTAAGGTGGCCTCTAGTGAAGCTTTCTTT.

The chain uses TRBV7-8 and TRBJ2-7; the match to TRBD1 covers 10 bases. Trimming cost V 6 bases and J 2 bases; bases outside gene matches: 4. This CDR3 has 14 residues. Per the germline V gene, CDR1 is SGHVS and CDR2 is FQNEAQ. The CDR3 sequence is CASSRTGGTYEQYF. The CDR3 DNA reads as TGTGCCAGCAGTAGGACAGGGGGGACCTACGAGCAGTACTTC.

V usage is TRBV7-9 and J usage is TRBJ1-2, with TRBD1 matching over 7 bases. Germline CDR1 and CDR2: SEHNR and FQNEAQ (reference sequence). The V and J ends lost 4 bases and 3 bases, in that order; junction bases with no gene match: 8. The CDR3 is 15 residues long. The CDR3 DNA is TGTGCCAGCAGCTCAACCACAGGGGCCGACTATGGCTACACCTTC. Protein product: CASSSTTGADYGYTF.

The CDR3 sequence: CASRGVFGSGANVLTF. The CDR3 DNA reads TGTGCCAGCAGGGGGGTCTTCGGCTCTGGGGCCAACGTCCTGACTTTC. The chain couples TRBV11-2 to TRBJ2-6; TRBD1 or TRBD2 may be the D gene (5 bases each). Germline values: CDR1 SGHAT, CDR2 FQNNGV. V dropped 6 bases and J dropped 0 bases, with 12 bases sitting between them. The CDR3 spans 16 residues.

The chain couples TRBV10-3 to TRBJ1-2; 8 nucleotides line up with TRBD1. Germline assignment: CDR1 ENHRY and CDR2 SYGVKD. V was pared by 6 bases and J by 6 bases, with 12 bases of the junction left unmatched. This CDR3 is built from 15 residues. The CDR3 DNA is TGTGCCATCAGGGCGGACAGGGAAATTTTCCATGGCTACACCTTC. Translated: CAIRADREIFHGYTF.

DNA of the CDR3: TGTGCCAGCAGCTTAGGGCGGCGACGGACTAGCGGAAGCTCCTACGAGCAGTACTTC. It encodes CASSLGRRRTSGSSYEQYF. The chain is built from TRBV7-8 and TRBJ2-7; TRBD2 agrees at 10 bases. This CDR3 region has 19 residues. Per germline, CDR1 SGHVS and CDR2 FQNEAQ. Germline trimming cut 1 base from V and 0 bases from J; bases unmatched to any gene: 12.

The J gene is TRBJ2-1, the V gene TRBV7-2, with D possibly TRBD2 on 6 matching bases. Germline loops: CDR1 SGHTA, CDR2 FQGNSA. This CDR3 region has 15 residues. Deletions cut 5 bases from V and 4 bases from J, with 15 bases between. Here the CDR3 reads CASSLSGGAYNEQFF. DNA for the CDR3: TGTGCCAGCAGCCTCTCAGGAGGGGCTTACAATGAGCAGTTCTTC.